Given below is one T cell receptor (beta chain) in context. The CDR3 sequence is 15 residues long. CDR1 is MNHNS and CDR2 is SASEGT in the germline V gene. The data originate from a study of T cells expressing NK-cell markers. Study context: Most of the eight sequenced donors tested HCMV-seropositive; one tested seronegative.

TCRdb re-called the 5' RACE reads and shows each CDR3 protein once, DNA omitted. The sample yields roughly 350,000 distinct CDR3 sequences, of which the top ten take up around 4.9%. The sample consisted of blood T cells: a sorted CD56 or NKG2C T cell subset, CD4+ or CD8+ T cells, or bulk PBMC T cells (not recorded which). The TCR sequence derives from a man between 18 and 69 years old in good health. The gene calls are TRBV6-1 and TRBJ1-5; TCRdb's D call of TRBD1 is untestable without DNA. CDR3 in amino acids: CASIGGGASNQPQHF.